The clone carrying this T cell receptor (beta chain) was observed at least ten times. The antigen is unknown. The sample belongs to a study of T cells in Graves' hyperthyroidism and ophthalmopathy. Patients were excluded for uncontrolled infection, other autoimmune disease, pregnancy or lactation. Study results and limitations: A model of 13 V-J pairs discriminated ophthalmopathy from stable hyperthyroidism.

Amplification yielded TCR beta CDR3 regions, with RNA transcripts as the source. HTBI primers were employed in a first-round RT-PCR of the TCR CDR3. TCRdb called the multiplex PCR reads again in MiXCR, with one record for every CDR3 protein. The repertoire includes roughly 290,000 distinct CDR3 sequences, 15% to 20% of them detected once, and about 51% sits in the top ten. The sequence was collected from a woman aged 55 to 70 with Graves' ophthalmopathy. The sample comprised blood.

The CDR3 here is CASSFVSQEQFF. CDR3 nucleotides: TGTGCCAGCAGCTTTGTATCCCAAGAGCAGTTCTTC. The chain employs TRBV11-2 and TRBJ2-1, with D unresolved. Trimming stripped 3 bases from V and 10 bases from J, with 10 bases between. CDR3 length equals 12 residues. The germline CDR1 and CDR2 sequences are SGHAT and FQNNGV.